The TCR beta chain under discussion was sequenced for a study of T cells in Graves' hyperthyroidism and ophthalmopathy. Per germline, CDR1 SEHNR and CDR2 FQNEAQ (reference sequence). The V end lost 5 bases, the J end lost 3 bases, and 16 bases lay between the germline ends. This CDR3 contains 15 residues. Recently diagnosed hyperthyroidism of less than 2 months' duration affected patients aged 18 to 65. The study left out patients who had uncontrolled infection, other autoimmune disease, pregnancy or lactation. Amplification of TCR beta CDR3 regions used RNA as the template. During a first-round RT-PCR of the TCR CDR3, the HTBI primer set was used. In TCRdb, the multiplex PCR reads were re-called with MiXCR into one record per CDR3 protein. The table lists around 350,000 distinct CDR3 sequences, approximately 20% of them singletons. Study-level points and caveats: Most clonotypes expanded in thyroid above 0.001 were likewise present in blood.

This clonotype was observed many times. Its antigen remains unknown. Specimen: blood. The receptor was derived from a woman between 18 and 29 years old with Graves' hyperthyroidism. This rearrangement joins TRBV7-9 to TRBJ1-1; D call uncertain. CDR3 in amino acids: CASSTPGHGYTEAFF. The CDR3 DNA follows: TGTGCCAGCAGCACCCCGGGCCATGGATACACTGAAGCTTTCTTT.